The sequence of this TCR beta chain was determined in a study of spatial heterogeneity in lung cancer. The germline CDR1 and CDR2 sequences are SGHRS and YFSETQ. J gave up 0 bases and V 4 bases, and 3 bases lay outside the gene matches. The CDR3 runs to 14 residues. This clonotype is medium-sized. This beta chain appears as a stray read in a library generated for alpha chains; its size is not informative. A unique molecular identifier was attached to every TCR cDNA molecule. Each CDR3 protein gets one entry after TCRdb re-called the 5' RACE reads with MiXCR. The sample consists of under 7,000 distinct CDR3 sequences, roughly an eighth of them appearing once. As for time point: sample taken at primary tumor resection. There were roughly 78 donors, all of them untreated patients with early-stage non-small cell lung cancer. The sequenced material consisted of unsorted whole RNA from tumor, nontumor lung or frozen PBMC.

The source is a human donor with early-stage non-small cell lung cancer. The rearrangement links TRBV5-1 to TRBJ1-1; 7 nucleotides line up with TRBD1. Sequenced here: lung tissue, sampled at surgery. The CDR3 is CASSQGQMNTEAFF. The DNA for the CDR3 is TGCGCCAGCAGCCAGGGACAGATGAACACTGAAGCTTTCTTT.